Described below is a single T cell receptor (beta chain) sequence and its context. This clonotype has only a few counts. The antigen it binds to is not known. Base qualities were left out, and no much larger clone turns up one base away. The time point tag for this specimen amounts to: persistent/refractory GD, antithyroid drugs over 5 years with positive TRAb. RNA was extracted from PBMCs in TRIzol for both TCR sequencing and RNA sequencing. The diagnosis of Graves' disease was made according to American Thyroid Association guidelines. Patients were recruited from an endocrinology department in Xi'an, China. Each patient gave 7.5 to 10 milliliters of peripheral blood, collected in an EDTA anticoagulant tube. Ficoll Paque Plus density gradient separation was used to isolate PBMCs, and no additional T cell sorting was done. An Agilent 2100 Bioanalyzer and agarose gel were used to check RNA quality, while a NanoDrop 2000 measured RNA concentration.

These data originate in a study of regulatory T cells in long-lasting Graves disease (dated by TCRdb to the early 2020s). Study-level background: Persistent Graves' disease was defined as persistently positive TSH receptor autoantibodies together with antithyroid drug treatment for over 5 years. This study used TCR sequencing and RNA sequencing of peripheral blood to compare persistent Graves' disease patients against newly diagnosed Graves' disease patients. The study was registered as a clinical trial and conducted in China. A total of about 35 samples underwent TCR sequencing: about 13 from persistent and about 20 from newly diagnosed Graves' disease patients. In the clinical cohort, patients with persistent Graves' disease had used antithyroid drugs for an average of roughly 10 years.

Overall study outcomes, separate from this receptor: Patients with persistent disease shared more public clonotypes (about 2,500) than newly diagnosed patients did (around 1,000). The authors noted that the small sample size was a limitation that may lower accuracy. Sequencing and analysis were limited to the TCR beta chain. Compared with newly diagnosed patients, patients with persistent Graves' disease had lower TCR Shannon entropy and fewer highly expanded clones, which suggests clonal expansion. Because the primary lesion, thyroid tissue, could not be accessed, the study looked at peripheral blood alone. TRBV28, TRBJ1-2 and TRBJ2-5 were preferentially used in persistent disease, while TRBV20-1 and TRBJ2-1 were favored in newly diagnosed disease.

Spanning cysteine to phenylalanine, the CDR3 consists of 15 amino acids. Of the read, only the CDR3 DNA is kept; its 45 bases are in frame from base 1. CDR1 MNHEY and CDR2 SMNVEV were looked up in the germline V gene (reference sequence). Trimming takes 3 bases from V and 1 base from J, and the germline ends sit 10 bases apart. Libraries were constructed by multiplex PCR. Sequencing was carried out with an Illumina HiSeq 4000. TCR beta libraries were built with iRepertoire HTBI primers and Arm-PCR amplification of CDR3 regions. PCR products were gel purified before sequencing. In the source study's methods: Across samples, 55 to 80 TRBV and 13 to 15 TRBJ segments were identified and used for gene usage analysis of CDR3 amino acid clonotypes. COPE and FqMerger were used to merge the filtered high-quality paired reads into contigs. BLAST was used to align contigs to IMGT TRBV, TRBD and TRBJ reference genes, with CDR3 defined following IMGT. Any clonotype with a frequency above 0.1% was counted as a highly expanded clone. Repertoire diversity was measured by Shannon entropy, and V-J evenness by the Gini coefficient. Clonotypes shared by more than one individual were considered public. TCRdb applied fastp at Q25 and MiXCR to the public reads, then kept only in-frame beta chains. Duplicate CDR3 protein sequences are folded into a single record with the most common DNA and genes. Here the V and J calls rest on TCRdb's processing, not on the authors' analysis. For this sample the table gives about 470,000 distinct CDR3 sequences, of which around 21% were detected only once. 7.8% of the sample is held by the ten biggest clonotypes.

The chain uses TRBV27 and TRBJ2-4, with the D gene call left open. This TCR was sampled from a female donor with Graves disease. Sample: peripheral blood mononuclear cells (PBMCs), taken when the disease was refractory, from a patient treated with antithyroid drugs. CDR3 loop: CASSFGLGAKNIQYF. The DNA reads TGTGCCAGCAGTTTCGGATTGGGGGCCAAAAACATTCAGTACTTC.